This record looks at one T cell receptor beta chain sequence and its context. Its antigen is currently unknown. The data were obtained in a study of cytomegalovirus exposure and HLA in healthy donors. The CDR3 runs to 15 residues. The ends lost 4 bases at V and 8 bases at J; junction bases unmatched: 7. Germline values: CDR1 SGHAT, CDR2 FQNNGV. The table came from immunoSEQ multiplex PCR; TCRdb's copy has only in-frame clones and leaves some out. The data contain roughly 310,000 clones, approximately 85% of them singletons. Points from the study as a whole: In the 120 or so validation repertoires, about 94% of cluster scores exceeded 0, per a later analysis. Accounts indicate the classifier identified cytomegalovirus status with strong specificity and sensitivity.

Sequences were obtained from PBMCs. This chain joins TRBV11-2 and TRBJ2-1; TRBD2 agrees at 11 bases. This TCR was sampled from a man between 25 and 39 years old in good health and CMV-seronegative. CDR3 residues: CASSSIAGGPDEQFF. The CDR3 DNA follows: TGTGCCAGCAGCTCCATAGCGGGGGGGCCCGATGAGCAGTTCTTC.